This T cell receptor (beta chain) was documented in a study of cytomegalovirus exposure and HLA in healthy donors. Trimming took 4 bases from V and 9 from J, leaving 4 bases between them. Per germline, CDR1 MNHNS and CDR2 SASEGT. The CDR3 extends over 10 amino acids. 13 Jbeta primers and 60 Vbeta primers were used for the PCR. Assay: immunoSEQ multiplex PCR; the TCRdb copy retains only in-frame clones and omits some. Recorded for this sample: 56,000 or so clones. General observations from the study: It was confirmed in vitro that a few of the CMV-associated chains were specific for CMV antigens. Judged likely to be a sequencing artifact was a cluster of highly shared sequence variants. The study labeled 164 TCR beta chains cytomegalovirus-associated.

About this clone itself: Its antigen is still unknown.

The TCR originated in a female donor in good health and CMV-seronegative. This chain joins TRBV6-1 and TRBJ1-5, with D uncertain. Sequences were obtained from PBMCs. CDR3 amino acids: CASSAWPQHF. In nucleotides, the CDR3 is TGTGCCAGCAGTGCCTGGCCCCAGCATTTT.